What follows are 30 T cell receptor beta chains derived from one specimen sequenced in a study of T cells in Graves' hyperthyroidism and ophthalmopathy. TCR beta CDR3 regions were amplified from RNA. The HTBI primer set drove a first-round RT-PCR of the TCR CDR3. TCRdb re-derived calls from the multiplex PCR reads in MiXCR, one entry per CDR3 protein. The repertoire holds around 620,000 distinct CDR3 sequences, with about 14% as singletons. Sequenced material: blood. The receptors were gathered from a woman between 18 and 29 years old with Graves' ophthalmopathy.

The chain combines TRBV11-2 with TRBJ2-2, with D hard to call. Trimming removed 0 bases at V and 7 bases at J, with 9 bases between. The CDR3 has 14 amino acids. Germline V CDR1 and CDR2: SGHAT, FQNNGV. DNA of the CDR3: TGTGCCAGCAGCTTAGAAGGCTTTGGCGGGGAGCTGTTTTTT. Residues: CASSLEGFGGELFF.

This clonotype appeared many times. The gene calls are TRBV20-1 and TRBJ2-1; TRBD1 matches at 12 bases. Germline assignment: CDR1 DFQATT and CDR2 SNEGSKA (reference sequence). This CDR3 has 15 residues. V gave up 0 bases and J gave up 8 bases; unmatched junction bases: 5. The CDR3 region is CSARDGTGGKYEQFF. The CDR3 nucleotides read TGCAGTGCTAGAGACGGGACAGGGGGCAAGTATGAGCAGTTCTTC.

This clonotype was detected many times. The V call is TRBV28, the J call TRBJ1-3; TRBD1 might be the D (6 bases). This CDR3 is 14 amino acids long. V lost 6 bases and J lost 0, with 9 bases in between. Looked up from germline, CDR1 is MDHEN and CDR2 is SYDVKM. The CDR3 sequence is CASRTGTSGNTIYF. CDR3 coding DNA: TGTGCCAGCAGAACAGGGACCTCTGGAAACACCATATATTTT.

Remarks on this clonotype: Germline is not matched at one junction end, which may reflect a read error. The chain employs TRBV12-3 or TRBV12-4 and TRBJ1-4; D gene unclear. The CDR3 consists of 11 residues. The CDR3 here is CTSSFGIELFF. As DNA, the CDR3 is TGTACCAGCAGTTTCGGTATTGAACTGTTTTTT.

The chain uses TRBV19 and TRBJ2-7, with D hard to call. V was pared by 4 bases and J by 4 bases, with 17 bases between. CDR3 length equals 15 residues. Per the germline V gene, CDR1 is LNHDA and CDR2 is SQIVND (reference sequence). The CDR3 reads CASSKTTAALYEQYF. As DNA, the CDR3 is TGTGCCAGTAGTAAAACGACGGCCGCATTGTACGAGCAGTACTTC.

This clonotype was seen at least ten times. The chain carries TRBV6-1 and TRBJ1-6; TRBD1 is a possible D gene (6 bases). The CDR3 runs 14 residues. Germline-derived CDR1 and CDR2 are MNHNS and SASEGT. The V gene lost 5 bases and the J gene lost 8 bases, with 13 bases spanning the gap. CDR3 in DNA: TGTGCCAGCAGTAAACAGGGCCCCCATTCACCCCTCCACTTT. Translating gives CASSKQGPHSPLHF.

This clonotype appeared a few times. V and J are TRBV6-1 and TRBJ2-1; 13 nucleotides align to TRBD2. The germline CDR1 and CDR2 sequences are MNHNS and SASEGT. This CDR3 is 19 amino acids long. J lost 4 bases, V lost 4 bases, and 13 bases had no gene match. Here the CDR3 DNA reads TGTGCCAGCAGTGGCGGACAGGGTTGGACTAGCGGGGGTTACAATGAGCAGTTCTTC. Translation: CASSGGQGWTSGGYNEQFF.

This clonotype was recorded a few times. V is TRBV5-5 and J is TRBJ2-4; TRBD2 matches 8 bases. Germline CDR1 is SGHKS and CDR2 is YYEKEE (reference sequence). The CDR3 contains 15 residues. The V gene end was trimmed by 1 base and the J gene end by 5 bases; junction bases not matched to a gene: 5. CDR3 loop: CASSLLGAGENIQYF. The CDR3 region has the DNA TGTGCCAGCAGCTTGTTGGGAGCGGGAGAAAACATTCAGTACTTC.

In its sample, this clonotype was seen many times. The V and J genes are TRBV28 and TRBJ2-7; D not certain. Germline V gene lookup returns CDR1 MDHEN and CDR2 SYDVKM. CDR3 length equals 15 residues. The V end was cut by 3 bases, the J end by 0 bases, with 12 bases between. The CDR3 coding sequence is TGTGCCAGCAGTTTTGCCTTACCGGGCTCCTACGAGCAGTACTTC. This gives the protein CASSFALPGSYEQYF.

As to this clonotype: A read error may be the cause here, since a much bigger clone is one base away. The chain is built from TRBV12-3 or TRBV12-4 and TRBJ2-2, with D perhaps given as TRBD1 or TRBD2 (5 bases each). The CDR3 length is 15 residues. This chain's CDR3 is CVSSYPPSGHGELFF. DNA for the CDR3: TGTGTCAGCAGTTACCCCCCCTCGGGGCACGGGGAGCTGTTTTTT.

This clonotype was counted many times. The rearrangement links TRBV20-1 to TRBJ1-5; TRBD1 might be the D (6 bases). CDR3 length: 13 amino acids. The germline V gene has CDR1 DFQATT and CDR2 SNEGSKA (reference sequence). Trimming took off 3 bases at V and 4 bases at J, with 10 bases between the two ends. As DNA, the CDR3 is TGCAGTGCTAGGACAGGTCGGAATCAGCCCCAGCATTTT. Its translation is CSARTGRNQPQHF.

This clonotype was observed at least ten times. The rearrangement links TRBV28 to TRBJ2-3; 7 bases are shared with TRBD1. J was trimmed by 2 bases and V by 2 bases; bases with no gene match: 7. Germline lookup yields CDR1 MDHEN and CDR2 SYDVKM. The CDR3 loop spans 16 amino acids. The CDR3, as DNA: TGTGCCAGCAGTTTAGGGCAACAGGGGATCACAGATACGCAGTATTTT. Its translation is CASSLGQQGITDTQYF.

This chain joins TRBV15 and TRBJ2-3; D is undetermined. CDR1 and CDR2 (germline): LNHNV, YYDKDF (reference sequence). This CDR3 comprises 14 residues. The ends were cut back, 0 bases at V and 4 bases at J, with 8 bases in the middle. Here the CDR3 reads CATSREGLPDTQYF. The CDR3 DNA sequence: TGTGCCACCAGCAGAGAAGGGCTTCCAGATACGCAGTATTTT.

Many counts were recorded for this clonotype. CDR3 nucleotides: TGTGCCAGCAGCCCTAGACAGGGATCAACTAATGAAAAACTGTTTTTT. Translation: CASSPRQGSTNEKLFF. The chain carries TRBV11-3 and TRBJ1-4; 7 nucleotides line up with TRBD1. J lost 0 bases, V lost 5 bases, and 6 bases had no gene match. The CDR3 is 16 residues long. CDR1 and CDR2 (germline): SGHNT, YENEEA.

This clonotype was observed a handful of times. The gene calls are TRBV13 and TRBJ2-1; D uncertain. Germline CDR1 PRHDT, CDR2 FYEKMQ (reference sequence). V dropped 6 bases and J dropped 3 bases, with 12 bases sitting between them. The CDR3 contains 14 residues. CDR3 amino acids: CASRALSFYNEQFF. CDR3 DNA: TGTGCCAGCAGAGCCTTAAGTTTCTACAATGAGCAGTTCTTC. Based on the CDR3 plus reference TRBV13 and TRBJ2-1, the full variable domain is AAGVIQSPRHLIKEKRETATLKCYPIPRHDTVYWYQQGPGQDPQFLISFYEKMQSDKGSIPDRFSAQQFSDYHSELNMSSLELGDSALYFCASRALSFYNEQFFGPGTRLTVL.

In this sample, this clonotype turned up many times. The chain is built from TRBV7-8 and TRBJ2-7, with a tentative D call TRBD2 (6 bases). Germline V gives CDR1 SGHVS, CDR2 FQNEAQ. Trimming shortened V by 0 bases and J by 3 bases, and 12 bases separated the two germline ends. This CDR3 region has 15 residues. The CDR3 nucleotides read TGTGCCAGCAGCTTAGCGCGGATTAGCGGCTACGAGCAGTACTTC. It yields the protein CASSLARISGYEQYF.

There are a few counts of this clonotype. This chain links TRBV7-8 with TRBJ2-3; 13 positions match TRBD2. Trimming at V came to 5 bases and at J to 6 bases, leaving 8 bases not matched to a gene. This CDR3 comprises 16 residues. CDR1 is SGHVS, CDR2 FQNEAQ, per germline. This chain's CDR3 is CASSAGLAGVSDTQYF. Here the CDR3 DNA reads TGTGCCAGCAGCGCTGGACTAGCGGGAGTTTCGGATACGCAGTATTTT. The whole variable domain, filled in from reference TRBV7-8 and TRBJ2-3, reads GAGVSQSPRYKVAKRGQDVALRCDPISGHVSLFWYQQALGQGPEFLTYFQNEAQLDKSGLPSDRFFAERPEGSVSTLKIQRTQQEDSAVYLCASSAGLAGVSDTQYFGPGTRLTVL.

The DNA for the CDR3 is TGCAGTGCAGAACTAGCGGGAAAGCGCGAGCAGTACTTC. This gives the protein CSAELAGKREQYF. The genes are TRBV20-1 and TRBJ2-7; 10 nucleotides align to TRBD2. V dropped 6 bases and J dropped 6; count of bases not matched to a gene: 8. Per germline, CDR1 DFQATT and CDR2 SNEGSKA (reference sequence). The CDR3 has 13 residues.

The V call is TRBV28, the J call TRBJ1-1; 8 bases match TRBD1. Germline-derived CDR1 and CDR2 are MDHEN and SYDVKM. Losses at the gene ends were 5 bases for V and 7 bases for J; bases not matched to a gene: 6. The CDR3 covers 13 residues. The chain's CDR3 is CASSPGQAVEAFF. In DNA, the CDR3 is TGTGCCAGCAGTCCGGGACAGGCCGTTGAAGCTTTCTTT.

This clonotype was recorded many times. V gene TRBV12-5 combines with J gene TRBJ2-3; D is possibly TRBD2 (6 bases). V was clipped by 3 bases and J by 0 bases, with 7 bases between them. The CDR3 sequence is 14 residues long. The germline V gene encodes CDR1 LGHNT and CDR2 FRNRAP. The CDR3 protein is CASGFSGSTDTQYF. As DNA, the CDR3 is TGTGCTAGTGGTTTTAGCGGAAGCACAGATACGCAGTATTTT. The full variable domain, with the rest looked up from reference TRBV12-5 and TRBJ2-3, is DARVTQTPRHKVTEMGQEVTMRCQPILGHNTVFWYRQTMMQGLELLAYFRNRAPLDDSGMPKDRFSAEMPDATLATLKIQPSEPRDSAVYFCASGFSGSTDTQYFGPGTRLTVL.

The V gene is TRBV4-3, the J gene TRBJ2-3; 9 nucleotides agree with TRBD1. CDR3 length equals 15 residues. V lost 4 bases to trimming and J lost 7 bases; unmatched junction nucleotides: 9. Germline-derived CDR1 and CDR2 are LGHNA and YSLEER. The CDR3 sequence is CASSLGQGSPHTQYF. CDR3 nucleotides: TGCGCCAGCAGCCTCGGACAGGGGTCTCCTCATACGCAGTATTTT.

This clonotype occurred many times. In DNA, the CDR3 is TGTGCCAGCAATACAGGGAGTAGCTACACCTTC. Translated: CASNTGSSYTF. The rearrangement links TRBV6-1 to TRBJ1-2, with D possibly matching TRBD1 (6 bases). V dropped 7 bases and J dropped 9 bases, with 12 bases sitting between them. The CDR3 extends over 11 amino acids. CDR1 MNHNS and CDR2 SASEGT come from the germline V gene.

The chain links TRBV20-1 to TRBJ2-2; D remains unclear. This CDR3 region has 12 residues. V was trimmed by 5 bases and J by 7 bases, leaving 11 bases between them. Per germline, CDR1 DFQATT and CDR2 SNEGSKA (reference sequence). The CDR3 sequence: CSASQVFGELFF. The CDR3 bases are TGCAGTGCTTCGCAGGTTTTCGGGGAGCTGTTTTTT.

The table lists this clonotype with a few counts. This sequence joins TRBV28 and TRBJ1-5, with D uncertain. The germline gives CDR1 MDHEN, CDR2 SYDVKM. Trimming pared 2 bases from V and 10 bases from J, leaving 12 bases between. The CDR3 contains 13 residues. The chain's CDR3 is CASSLASTIPQHF. The CDR3 bases are TGTGCCAGCAGTTTAGCCAGCACCATCCCCCAGCATTTT.

This clonotype was counted a few times. This chain uses TRBV19 with TRBJ2-7; D not resolved. The V and J ends lost 3 bases and 3 bases respectively, with 12 bases between them. Germline CDR1 reads LNHDA; CDR2 reads SQIVND (reference sequence). The CDR3 loop spans 14 amino acids. The CDR3 spells CASSMARDIYEQYF. The DNA for the CDR3 is TGTGCCAGTAGTATGGCTAGAGATATCTACGAGCAGTACTTC.

As for this clonotype: A much larger clone is a single base away; this may be a read error. The CDR3 protein is CASNGGQISYQPQHF. CDR3 bases: TGTGCCAGCAACGGGGGACAGATAAGCTATCAGCCCCAGCATTTT. V is TRBV5-8 and J is TRBJ1-5; TRBD1 aligns across 7 bases. The CDR3 runs to 15 residues. Trimming at V came to 6 bases and at J to 5 bases, leaving 11 bases not matched to a gene. The germline CDR1 and CDR2 sequences are SGHTS and YDEGEE.

This rearrangement joins TRBV7-2 to TRBJ2-1; D gene unclear. V lost 3 bases, J lost 10 bases, and 10 bases lay in between. Germline CDR1 reads SGHTA; CDR2 reads FQGNSA. CDR3 length equals 12 residues. CDR3 coding DNA: TGTGCCAGCAGCTTTGGCGCGACCGAGCAGTTCTTC. Translated, it gives CASSFGATEQFF.

This clonotype was recorded at least ten times. The rearrangement joins TRBV28 to TRBJ1-2; perhaps TRBD1 as D (5 bases). V was cut by 3 bases and J by 3 bases, with 14 bases left in between. The CDR3 runs 15 residues. CDR1 MDHEN and CDR2 SYDVKM come from the germline V gene. The CDR3 protein is CASSLRDEVDYGYTF. DNA of the CDR3: TGTGCCAGCAGTTTGCGGGACGAGGTTGACTATGGCTACACCTTC.

This clonotype was seen many times. The rearrangement uses TRBV20-1 and TRBJ1-1; TRBD1 matches at 8 bases. V was pared by 3 bases and J by 4 bases, with 7 bases of the junction left unmatched. This CDR3 comprises 14 residues. Germline values: CDR1 DFQATT, CDR2 SNEGSKA (reference sequence). This CDR3 is CSARDQQGGTEAFF. CDR3 sequence (DNA): TGCAGTGCTAGGGATCAACAGGGGGGCACTGAAGCTTTCTTT.

This clonotype was counted ten times or more. The rearrangement uses TRBV5-1 and TRBJ2-1; D not certain. The germline V gene encodes CDR1 SGHRS and CDR2 YFSETQ. CDR3 length equals 13 residues. The V gene lost 4 bases and the J gene lost 4 bases, with 9 bases spanning the gap. CDR3 bases: TGCGCCAGCAGCCCCGAGACGTACAATGAGCAGTTCTTC. Residues: CASSPETYNEQFF.